This TCR beta chain appears in the sequencing data of a study of blood T cell repertoires in COVID-19. About the study: Both acute and convalescent COVID-19 samples were obtained from the United States, Italy and Spain.

Source study methods: Scientists estimated how many nucleated cells there were by amplifying reference gene primers. The table came from immunoSEQ multiplex PCR; TCRdb's copy has only in-frame clones and leaves some out. Clonal size and the V and J genes are those of that table, whereas D and trimming came from the DNA. The data show about 200,000 clones, 70% to 90% seen once. In germline, CDR1 is SGHDT, CDR2 YYEEEE. This CDR3 comprises 15 residues. V lost 3 bases and J lost 1; bases outside the gene matches: 2. The specimen was peripheral blood. This TCR was recovered from a man over 45 with acute or convalescent COVID-19. The chain recombines TRBV5-6 with TRBJ1-5; 9 positions match TRBD1. CDR3 nucleotide sequence: TGTGCCAGCAGCTCGACAGGGGGAAGCAATCAGCCCCAGCATTTT. Residues: CASSSTGGSNQPQHF.